This TCR beta chain was identified in a study of OX40 agonist ivuxolimab in advanced cancers. Turning to the study itself: It was permissible to have had prior anti-PD-1, anti-PD-L1 or anti-CTLA-4 therapy, and over 35% had some.

V dropped 7 bases and J dropped 4; count of bases not matched to a gene: 4. This CDR3 is 14 amino acids long. In germline, CDR1 is MNHEY, CDR2 SVGAGI. For this clone: No antigen is known for it.

Enrollment shut out patients with autoimmune disease history or systemic immunosuppression. Study outcomes and limitations: In a subset of nonresponders, normalized T-cell clonal expansion was also low.

Assay used: immunoSEQ multiplex PCR; TCRdb lists only in-frame clones, some missing. The data hold around 49,000 clones, with roughly 79% observed a single time. The rearrangement uses TRBV6-5 and TRBJ2-5; TRBD2 agrees at 12 bases. The source of this sequence is an adult with an advanced solid tumor such as melanoma, head and neck, liver or kidney cancer. The starting material was CD4+ or CD8+ T cells sorted from blood, obtained in a trial of the OX40 agonist ivuxolimab. CDR3 in DNA: TGTGCCAGCACTCTAGCGGGAGGGACAGAGACCCAGTACTTC. Its protein is CASTLAGGTETQYF.